What follows is one TCR beta chain and its context. These data come from a study of human T cells and chemical hapten exposure. Study background: 2% DPC was applied to around 2 cm by around 2 cm of upper inner arm skin for sensitization.

From the RACE reads, TCRdb called clonotypes with MiXCR, one entry per CDR3 protein. The table shows fewer than 200,000 distinct CDR3 sequences, with approximately 20% occurring only once. Germline values: CDR1 SQVTM, CDR2 ANQGSEA. This CDR3 is built from 15 residues. V was trimmed by 4 bases and J by 4 bases, leaving 16 bases between them. Time point defined: patch test 1, 2 weeks after DPC sensitization. Treatment indicated: therapeutic diphenylcyclopropenone sensitization with weekly scalp DPC. The sample in question was whole blood, obtained in connection with sensitization to the hapten diphenylcyclopropenone (DPC). V gene TRBV29-1 combines with J gene TRBJ2-2; D remains unclear. The sequence came from a woman aged 45-59 years with alopecia areata. Some clones in this sample may be carry-over from other donors' samples. The CDR3 DNA follows: TGCAGCGTTGGGGCGTTGATAGAAGGCACCGGGGAGCTGTTTTTT. It specifies CSVGALIEGTGELFF.